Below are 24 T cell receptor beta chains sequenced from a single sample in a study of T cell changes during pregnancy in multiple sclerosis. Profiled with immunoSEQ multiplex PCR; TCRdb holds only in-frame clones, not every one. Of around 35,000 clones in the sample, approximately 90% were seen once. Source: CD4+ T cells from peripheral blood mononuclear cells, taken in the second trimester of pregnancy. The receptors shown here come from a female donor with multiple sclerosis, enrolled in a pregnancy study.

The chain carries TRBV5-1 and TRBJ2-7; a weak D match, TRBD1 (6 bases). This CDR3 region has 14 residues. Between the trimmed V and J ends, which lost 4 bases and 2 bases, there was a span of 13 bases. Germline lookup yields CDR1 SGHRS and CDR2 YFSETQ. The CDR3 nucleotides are TGCGCCAGCAGCCCCGACAGGCCAACCTACGAGCAGTACTTC. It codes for CASSPDRPTYEQYF.

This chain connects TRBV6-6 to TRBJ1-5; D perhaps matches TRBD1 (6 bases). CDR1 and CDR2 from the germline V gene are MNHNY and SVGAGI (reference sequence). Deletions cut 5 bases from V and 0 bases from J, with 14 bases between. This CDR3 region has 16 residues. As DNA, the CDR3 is TGTGCCAGCAGTGCACAGGGCAGATATAGCAATCAGCCCCAGCATTTT. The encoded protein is CASSAQGRYSNQPQHF.

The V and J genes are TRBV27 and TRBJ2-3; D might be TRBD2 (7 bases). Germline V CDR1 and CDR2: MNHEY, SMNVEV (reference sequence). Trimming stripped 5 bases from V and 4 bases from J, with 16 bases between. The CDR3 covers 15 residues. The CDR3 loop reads CASSNLGGAADTQYF. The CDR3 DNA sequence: TGTGCCAGCAGTAATCTTGGGGGGGCAGCAGATACGCAGTATTTT.

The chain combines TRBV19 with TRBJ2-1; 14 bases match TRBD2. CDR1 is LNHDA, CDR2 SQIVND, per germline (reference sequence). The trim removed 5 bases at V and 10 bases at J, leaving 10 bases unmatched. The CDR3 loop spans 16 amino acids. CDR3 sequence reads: CASSDHGTSGGWEQFF. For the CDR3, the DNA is TGTGCCAGTAGTGACCACGGGACTAGCGGGGGCTGGGAGCAGTTCTTC.

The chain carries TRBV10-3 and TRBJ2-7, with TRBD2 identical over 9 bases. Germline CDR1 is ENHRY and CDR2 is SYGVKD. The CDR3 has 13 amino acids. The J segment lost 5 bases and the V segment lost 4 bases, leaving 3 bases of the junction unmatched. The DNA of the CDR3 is TGTGCCATCAGTGGCGGACTAGCGAACGAGCAGTACTTC. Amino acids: CAISGGLANEQYF.

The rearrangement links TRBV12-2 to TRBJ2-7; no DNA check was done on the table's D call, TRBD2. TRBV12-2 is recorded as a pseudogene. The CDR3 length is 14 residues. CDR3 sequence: CASRVIVTSPEQYF. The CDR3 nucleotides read TGTGCAAGTCGCGTGATAGTGACTAGTCCGGAGCAGTACTTC.

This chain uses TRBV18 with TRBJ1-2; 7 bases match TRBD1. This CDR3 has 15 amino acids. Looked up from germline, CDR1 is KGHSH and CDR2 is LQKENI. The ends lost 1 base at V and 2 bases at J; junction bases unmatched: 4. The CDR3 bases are TGTGCCAGCTCACCACTCTTGGACAGGAACTATGGCTACACCTTC. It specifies CASSPLLDRNYGYTF. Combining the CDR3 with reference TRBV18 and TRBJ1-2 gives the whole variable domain NAGVMQNPRHLVRRRGQEARLRCSPMKGHSHVYWYRQLPEEGLKFMVYLQKENIIDESGMPKERFSAEFPKEGPSILRIQQVVRGDSAAYFCASSPLLDRNYGYTFGSGTRLTVV.

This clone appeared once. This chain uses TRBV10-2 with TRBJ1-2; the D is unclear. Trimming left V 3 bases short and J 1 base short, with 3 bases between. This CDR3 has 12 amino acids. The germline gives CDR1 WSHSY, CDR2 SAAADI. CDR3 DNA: TGCGCCAGCAGTGACAGTAACTATGGCTACACCTTC. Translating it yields CASSDSNYGYTF.

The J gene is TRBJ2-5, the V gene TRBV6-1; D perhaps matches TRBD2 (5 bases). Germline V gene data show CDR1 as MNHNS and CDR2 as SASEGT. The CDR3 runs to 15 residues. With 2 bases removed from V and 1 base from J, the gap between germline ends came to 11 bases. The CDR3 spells CASSELGVPQETQYF. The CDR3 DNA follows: TGTGCCAGCAGTGAACTCGGGGTGCCCCAAGAGACCCAGTACTTC.

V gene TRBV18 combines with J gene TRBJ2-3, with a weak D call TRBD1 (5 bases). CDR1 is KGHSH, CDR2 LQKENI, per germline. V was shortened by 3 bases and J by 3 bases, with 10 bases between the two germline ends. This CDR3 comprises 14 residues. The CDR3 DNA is TGTGCCAGCTCACCCAGGGAAGTGACAGATACGCAGTATTTT. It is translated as CASSPREVTDTQYF. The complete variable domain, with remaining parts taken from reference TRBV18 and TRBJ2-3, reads NAGVMQNPRHLVRRRGQEARLRCSPMKGHSHVYWYRQLPEEGLKFMVYLQKENIIDESGMPKERFSAEFPKEGPSILRIQQVVRGDSAAYFCASSPREVTDTQYFGPGTRLTVL.

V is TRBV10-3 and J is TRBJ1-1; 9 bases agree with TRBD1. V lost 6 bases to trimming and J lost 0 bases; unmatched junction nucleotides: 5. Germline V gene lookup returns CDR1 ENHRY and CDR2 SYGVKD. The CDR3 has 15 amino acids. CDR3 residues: CAIRGTGQLNTEAFF. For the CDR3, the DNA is TGTGCCATCAGGGGGACAGGGCAATTGAACACTGAAGCTTTCTTT.

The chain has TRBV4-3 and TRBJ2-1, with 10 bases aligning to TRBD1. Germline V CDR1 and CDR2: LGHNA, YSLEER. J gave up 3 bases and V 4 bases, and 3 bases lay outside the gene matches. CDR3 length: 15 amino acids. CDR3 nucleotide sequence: TGCGCCAGCAGCCTCGGGACAGGGGACTACAATGAGCAGTTCTTC. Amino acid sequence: CASSLGTGDYNEQFF.

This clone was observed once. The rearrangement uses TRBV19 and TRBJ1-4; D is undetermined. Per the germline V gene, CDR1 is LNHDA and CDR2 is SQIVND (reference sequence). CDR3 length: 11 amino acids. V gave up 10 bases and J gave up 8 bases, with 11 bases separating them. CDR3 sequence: CATSTGEKLFF. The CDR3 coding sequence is TGTGCCACCTCTACGGGGGAAAAACTGTTTTTT.

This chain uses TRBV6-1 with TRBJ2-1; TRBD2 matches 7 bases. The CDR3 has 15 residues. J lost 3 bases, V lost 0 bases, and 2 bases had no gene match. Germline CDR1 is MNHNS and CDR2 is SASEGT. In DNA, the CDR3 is TGTGCCAGCAGTGAAGCGGCGGGAGTCTACAATGAGCAGTTCTTC. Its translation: CASSEAAGVYNEQFF.

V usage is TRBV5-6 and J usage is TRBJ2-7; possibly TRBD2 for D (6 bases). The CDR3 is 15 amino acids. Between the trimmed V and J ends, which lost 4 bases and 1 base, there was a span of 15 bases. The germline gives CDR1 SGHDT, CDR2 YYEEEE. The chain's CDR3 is CASSLGGRESYEQYF. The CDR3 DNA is TGTGCCAGCAGCCTCGGAGGGCGGGAATCCTACGAGCAGTACTTC.

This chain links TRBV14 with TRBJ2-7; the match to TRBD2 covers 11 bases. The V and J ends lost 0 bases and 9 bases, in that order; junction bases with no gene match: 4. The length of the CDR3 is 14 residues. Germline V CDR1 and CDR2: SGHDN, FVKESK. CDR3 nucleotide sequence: TGTGCCAGCAGCCAAGAACTAGCGGGAGCGGTGCAGTACTTC. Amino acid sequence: CASSQELAGAVQYF.

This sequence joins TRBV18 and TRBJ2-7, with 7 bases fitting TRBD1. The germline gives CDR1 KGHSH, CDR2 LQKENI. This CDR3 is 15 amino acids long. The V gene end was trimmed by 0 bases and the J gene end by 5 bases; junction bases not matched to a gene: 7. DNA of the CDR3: TGTGCCAGCTCACCACCTGTGACAGGGAACCACGAGCAGTACTTC. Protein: CASSPPVTGNHEQYF. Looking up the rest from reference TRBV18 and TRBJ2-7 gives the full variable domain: NAGVMQNPRHLVRRRGQEARLRCSPMKGHSHVYWYRQLPEEGLKFMVYLQKENIIDESGMPKERFSAEFPKEGPSILRIQQVVRGDSAAYFCASSPPVTGNHEQYFGPGTRLTVT.

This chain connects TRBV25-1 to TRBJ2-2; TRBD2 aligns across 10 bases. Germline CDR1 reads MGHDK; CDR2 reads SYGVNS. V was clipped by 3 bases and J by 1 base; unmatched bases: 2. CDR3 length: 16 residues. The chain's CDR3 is CASSETSGRNTGELFF. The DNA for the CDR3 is TGTGCCAGCAGTGAGACTAGCGGGCGGAACACCGGGGAGCTGTTTTTT.

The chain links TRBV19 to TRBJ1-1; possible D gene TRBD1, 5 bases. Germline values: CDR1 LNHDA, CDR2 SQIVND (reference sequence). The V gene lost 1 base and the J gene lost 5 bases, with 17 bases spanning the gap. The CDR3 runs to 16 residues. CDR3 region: CASSIGFGRVGTEAFF. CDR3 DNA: TGTGCCAGTAGTATAGGATTTGGCAGGGTAGGGACTGAAGCTTTCTTT.

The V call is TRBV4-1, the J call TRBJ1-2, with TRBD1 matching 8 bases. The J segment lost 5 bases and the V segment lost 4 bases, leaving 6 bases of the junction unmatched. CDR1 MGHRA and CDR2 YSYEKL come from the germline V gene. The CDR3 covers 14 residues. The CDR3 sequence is CASSPSDRDYGYTF. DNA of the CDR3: TGCGCCAGCAGCCCATCGGACAGGGATTATGGCTACACCTTC.

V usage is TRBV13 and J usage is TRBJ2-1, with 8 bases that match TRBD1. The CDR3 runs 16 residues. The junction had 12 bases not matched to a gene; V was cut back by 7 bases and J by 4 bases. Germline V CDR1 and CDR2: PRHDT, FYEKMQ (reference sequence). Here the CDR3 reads CASTKYTGGKYNEQFF. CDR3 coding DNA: TGTGCCAGCACCAAATATACAGGGGGAAAATACAATGAGCAGTTCTTC.

The CDR3 region is CAWRVSGAGEKLFF. DNA for the CDR3: TGTGCCTGGAGAGTCTCAGGGGCCGGTGAAAAACTGTTTTTT. The chain uses TRBV30 and TRBJ1-4, with a tentative D call TRBD1 (6 bases). Germline loops: CDR1 GTSNPN, CDR2 SVGIG (reference sequence). The CDR3 contains 14 residues. V dropped 3 bases and J dropped 7 bases, with 15 bases sitting between them.

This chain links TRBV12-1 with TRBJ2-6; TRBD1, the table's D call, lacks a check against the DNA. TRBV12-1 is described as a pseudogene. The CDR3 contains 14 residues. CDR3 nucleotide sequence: TGTGCCAGCAGGGTCAGATCTGGGGCCAACGTCCTGACTTTC. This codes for CASRVRSGANVLTF.

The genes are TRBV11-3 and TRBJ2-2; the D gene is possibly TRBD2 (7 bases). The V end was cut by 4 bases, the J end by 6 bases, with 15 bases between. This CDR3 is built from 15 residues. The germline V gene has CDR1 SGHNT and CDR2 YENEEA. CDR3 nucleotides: TGTGCCAGCAGCTCGCACAGGGCGGGAGCCGGGGAGCTGTTTTTT. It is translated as CASSSHRAGAGELFF.